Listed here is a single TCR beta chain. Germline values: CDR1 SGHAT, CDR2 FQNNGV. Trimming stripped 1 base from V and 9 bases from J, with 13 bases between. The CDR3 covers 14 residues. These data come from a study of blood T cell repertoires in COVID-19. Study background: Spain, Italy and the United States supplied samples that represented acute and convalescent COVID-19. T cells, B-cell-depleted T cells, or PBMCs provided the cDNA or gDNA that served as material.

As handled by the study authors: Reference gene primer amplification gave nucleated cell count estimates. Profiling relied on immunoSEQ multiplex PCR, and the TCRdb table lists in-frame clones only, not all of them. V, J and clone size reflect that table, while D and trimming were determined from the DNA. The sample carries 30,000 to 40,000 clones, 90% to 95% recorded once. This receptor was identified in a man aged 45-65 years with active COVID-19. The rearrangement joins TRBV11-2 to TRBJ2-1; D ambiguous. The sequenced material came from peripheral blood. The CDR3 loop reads CASSLVPQVSEQFF. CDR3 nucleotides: TGTGCCAGCAGCTTAGTCCCGCAGGTCAGTGAGCAGTTCTTC.